This record covers a single T cell receptor (beta chain). This specimen belongs to a study of blood T cell repertoires in COVID-19. Overall study context: Nucleic acid was either cDNA or gDNA, and it came from T cells, B-cell-depleted T cells, or PBMCs.

Per the study methods: Reference gene primers were amplified, and this amplification served to estimate nucleated cell counts. The method was immunoSEQ multiplex PCR; TCRdb's version includes in-frame clones alone and lacks a portion of them. That table is the source of V, J and clone size, and D and trimming were worked out from the DNA. The sample shows fewer than 600,000 clones, 89% of them seen only once. The CDR3 is 15 amino acids. Germline V CDR1 and CDR2: SGHTA, FQGTGA. Trimming shortened V by 5 bases and J by 7 bases, and 18 bases separated the two germline ends. This rearrangement joins TRBV7-3 to TRBJ2-1; D is perhaps TRBD2 (6 bases). This receptor was identified in a young man with COVID-19, enrolled during active disease. Material for sequencing was peripheral blood. CDR3 nucleotides: TGTGCCAGCAGCCGCGACGGGGGACCTACGAATGAGCAGTTCTTC. Its protein product is CASSRDGGPTNEQFF.